The 8 T cell receptor beta chains reported below all come from one sample, sequenced in a study of Graves' ophthalmopathy and Graves' hyperthyroidism. Amplification targeted the TCR beta CDR3 regions, with RNA transcripts as the source material. The first-round RT-PCR employed HTBI primers together with the Qiagen OneStep RT-PCR kit. A multiplex PCR was then performed as the second round. In TCRdb, the multiplex PCR reads were re-called with MiXCR into one record per CDR3 protein. Among 170,000 or so distinct CDR3 sequences listed, 30% to 45% were seen once. The specimen sequenced was peripheral blood. Receptor source: a woman aged 40-49 years with Graves' ophthalmopathy.

The rearrangement uses TRBV6-1 and TRBJ1-3; unclear D gene. Germline CDR1 and CDR2: MNHNS and SASEGT. This CDR3 contains 15 residues. V lost 6 bases and J lost 7, with 19 bases in between. The CDR3 is CASSPGRSFGNTIYF. As DNA, the CDR3 is TGTGCCAGCAGCCCCGGACGGTCCTTCGGGAACACCATATATTTT.

J is TRBJ2-5 and V is TRBV30; D remains ambiguous. The CDR3 has 14 amino acids. Germline values: CDR1 GTSNPN, CDR2 SVGIG (reference sequence). Trimming left V 3 bases short and J 3 bases short, with 14 bases between. The CDR3 sequence is CAWRPHMGKETQYF. In DNA form, the CDR3 reads TGTGCCTGGAGACCACACATGGGCAAAGAGACCCAGTACTTC.

The chain employs TRBV6-1 and TRBJ1-1; D not resolved. V lost 6 bases, J lost 5 bases, and 16 bases lay in between. The CDR3 covers 14 residues. Germline values: CDR1 MNHNS, CDR2 SASEGT. CDR3 in DNA: TGTGCCAGCAGCCTGCCCGGGTCCGGAACTGAAGCTTTCTTT. Protein product: CASSLPGSGTEAFF.

Ten or more counts support this clonotype. V is TRBV13 and J is TRBJ1-2, with D perhaps matching TRBD1 (5 bases). The CDR3 is made up of 17 amino acids. Germline values: CDR1 PRHDT, CDR2 FYEKMQ (reference sequence). The V gene lost 3 bases and the J gene lost 7 bases, with 24 bases spanning the gap. CDR3 region: CASSLALGERAQGGYTF. The CDR3 DNA is TGTGCCAGCAGCTTGGCTCTGGGGGAGAGGGCCCAAGGTGGCTACACCTTC.

J is TRBJ2-7 and V is TRBV6-1, with D hard to call. V lost 6 bases, J lost 0 bases, and 9 bases lay in between. CDR1 is MNHNS, CDR2 SASEGT, per germline. This CDR3 has 13 amino acids. Here the CDR3 DNA reads TGTGCCAGCAGGGGATTGGACTCCTACGAGCAGTACTTC. Encoded protein: CASRGLDSYEQYF.

The gene calls are TRBV30 and TRBJ2-2; D not resolved. Per the germline V gene, CDR1 is GTSNPN and CDR2 is SVGIG (reference sequence). The CDR3 consists of 13 residues. The ends were cut back, 3 bases at V and 6 bases at J, with 11 bases in the middle. CDR3 nucleotide sequence: TGTGCCTGGAGCCCCACGGAAGCCGGGGAGCTGTTTTTT. This encodes CAWSPTEAGELFF.

This clonotype was observed many times. The chain recombines TRBV6-2 or TRBV6-3 with TRBJ1-5; D unresolved. The CDR3 length is 14 residues. CDR1 is MNHEY, CDR2 SVGEGT, per germline. Trimming took off 8 bases at V and 6 bases at J, with 17 bases between the two ends. The CDR3 here is CASQRARGFQPQHF. The CDR3 DNA follows: TGTGCCAGCCAAAGAGCCCGGGGATTTCAGCCCCAGCATTTT.

The genes are TRBV20-1 and TRBJ2-7; TRBD2 matches at 7 bases. Germline V gene data show CDR1 as DFQATT and CDR2 as SNEGSKA (reference sequence). V lost 0 bases to trimming and J lost 3 bases; unmatched junction nucleotides: 8. The CDR3 consists of 15 residues. DNA for the CDR3: TGCAGTGCTAGAGATGGGAGGAGGGACTACTACGAGCAGTACTTC. Protein sequence: CSARDGRRDYYEQYF.